The next 27 T cell receptor beta chains were all read from a single sample in a study of T cells in Graves' hyperthyroidism and ophthalmopathy (dated by TCRdb to between 2018 and 2021). Library preparation employed multiplex PCR. Instrument on record: Illumina HiSeq 2000. The TCR beta CDR3 regions were amplified from the RNA transcripts. The first round of RT-PCR for the TCR CDR3 was performed with the HTBI primer set and the Qiagen OneStep RT-PCR kit. TCRdb reprocessed the public reads (quality trimming at Q25 with fastp, clone calling with MiXCR) and kept in-frame beta chains. Each entry is one CDR3 protein sequence, shown with its most common DNA and genes. The sample includes hundreds of thousands of distinct CDR3 sequences, with about 14% observed a single time. The top ten clones comprise about 10% of the sample. Sequenced sample: blood. The source is a young woman with Graves' hyperthyroidism.

This clonotype was seen repeatedly, ten times or more. This chain connects TRBV6-5 to TRBJ2-4; the match to TRBD1 covers 8 bases. The CDR3 is 14 residues long. Germline CDR1 MNHEY, CDR2 SVGAGI. V was clipped by 3 bases and J by 7 bases; unmatched bases: 5. The CDR3 nucleotides are TGTGCCAGCAGTTATAGGACAGGGCAGAACATTCAGTACTTC. It translates to CASSYRTGQNIQYF.

This clonotype appeared many times. The CDR3 reads CASSSDPYEQYF. As DNA, the CDR3 is TGTGCCAGCAGCTCCGACCCCTACGAGCAGTACTTC. V and J are TRBV13 and TRBJ2-7; D call uncertain. The CDR3 has 12 residues. Germline lookup yields CDR1 PRHDT and CDR2 FYEKMQ (reference sequence). V lost 4 bases, J lost 2 bases, and 6 bases lay in between.

This clonotype was detected only a few times. The chain links TRBV24-1 to TRBJ2-7; possible D gene TRBD1, 6 bases. The length of the CDR3 is 12 residues. Germline V lookup: CDR1 KGHDR, CDR2 SFDVKD. Trimming took off 9 bases at V and 5 bases at J, with 13 bases between the two ends. This CDR3 is CATSQGRDEQYF. CDR3 nucleotide sequence: TGTGCCACCTCTCAGGGGCGCGACGAGCAGTACTTC.

In its sample, this clonotype was seen many times. This chain connects TRBV3-1 to TRBJ1-2; D is possibly TRBD1 (5 bases). The germline V gene encodes CDR1 LGHDT and CDR2 YNNKEL (reference sequence). V lost 1 base to trimming and J lost 1 base, with 10 bases between them. The CDR3 sequence is 15 residues long. The CDR3 sequence: CASSQVGTDNYGYTF. DNA for the CDR3: TGTGCCAGCAGCCAAGTGGGGACGGATAACTATGGCTACACCTTC.

The V gene is TRBV6-1, the J gene TRBJ2-7; D might be TRBD1 (5 bases). This CDR3 spans 11 amino acids. Germline V gene sequence: CDR1 MNHNS, CDR2 SASEGT. The CDR3 DNA sequence: TGTGCGGGCAGGGATGGTTACGAGCAGTACTTC. Translating gives CAGRDGYEQYF.

This clonotype has more than one count but fewer than ten. The rearrangement uses TRBV6-5 and TRBJ2-3; D gene ambiguous. CDR3 size: 14 residues. V was clipped by 0 bases and J by 2 bases, with 6 bases between them. Looked up from germline, CDR1 is MNHEY and CDR2 is SVGAGI. The CDR3 nucleotides read TGTGCCAGCAGTTACTCAGGCCTCACAGATACGCAGTATTTT. It translates to CASSYSGLTDTQYF.

This clonotype was seen more than once but under ten times. This chain links TRBV7-9 with TRBJ2-7; D perhaps matches TRBD2 (6 bases). There are 13 residues in the CDR3. Germline V gene lookup returns CDR1 SEHNR and CDR2 FQNEAQ (reference sequence). V was pared by 4 bases and J by 7 bases, with 14 bases between. The CDR3 nucleotides are TGTGCCAGCAGCTCCCGGGACTCGCGGGAGCAGTACTTC. Residues: CASSSRDSREQYF.

This clonotype was picked up a small number of times. The J gene is TRBJ2-5, the V gene TRBV29-1; D uncertain. Germline CDR1 SQVTM, CDR2 ANQGSEA. V lost 4 bases and J 4 bases, leaving 7 bases between the germline ends. The CDR3 runs 11 residues. The CDR3 loop is CSVGEPETQYF. Written as DNA, the CDR3 is TGCAGCGTTGGAGAGCCAGAGACCCAGTACTTC. Variable domain in full (rest from reference TRBV29-1 and TRBJ2-5): SAVISQKPSRDICQRGTSLTIQCQVDSQVTMMFWYRQQPGQSLTLIATANQGSEATYESGFVIDKFPISRPNLTFSTLTVSNMSPEDSSIYLCSVGEPETQYFGPGTRLLVL.

CDR3 sequence reads: CASSSNPRGQRMRAKNIQYF. CDR3 sequence (DNA): TGTGCCAGCAGCTCAAATCCTCGGGGCCAAAGGATGCGTGCCAAAAACATTCAGTACTTC. The chain uses TRBV7-9 and TRBJ2-4, with D perhaps assigned TRBD1 or TRBD2 (5 bases each). The CDR3 totals 20 residues. Germline V gives CDR1 SEHNR, CDR2 FQNEAQ (reference sequence). Trimming shortened V by 4 bases and J by 1 base, and 26 bases separated the two germline ends.

V is TRBV7-2 and J is TRBJ2-2, with D hard to call. The CDR3 covers 15 residues. Germline CDR1 SGHTA, CDR2 FQGNSA. V was shortened by 1 base and J by 6 bases, with 12 bases between the two germline ends. The CDR3 DNA reads TGTGCCAGCAGCTTAGAGAGACTGGGCGCCGGGGAGCTGTTTTTT. Protein: CASSLERLGAGELFF.

The gene calls are TRBV20-1 and TRBJ2-2; tentatively, D is TRBD2 (5 bases). V lost 1 base and J 1 base, leaving 10 bases between the germline ends. The CDR3 contains 15 residues. Germline-derived CDR1 and CDR2 are DFQATT and SNEGSKA (reference sequence). The CDR3 loop reads CSARAFGMNTGELFF. CDR3 sequence (DNA): TGCAGTGCTAGAGCCTTCGGGATGAACACCGGGGAGCTGTTTTTT.

This clonotype has a count of ten or more. The V call is TRBV11-2, the J call TRBJ2-3; D gene unclear. The CDR3 totals 15 residues. Between the trimmed V and J ends, which lost 5 bases and 0 bases, there was a span of 12 bases. Germline V CDR1 and CDR2: SGHAT, FQNNGV. The CDR3 is CASSVRTRSTDTQYF. The CDR3 DNA sequence: TGTGCCAGCAGCGTGCGCACTCGGAGCACAGATACGCAGTATTTT.

The chain combines TRBV20-1 with TRBJ2-5; tentative D call: TRBD1 (6 bases). This CDR3 comprises 15 residues. Trimming stripped 4 bases from V and 3 bases from J, with 18 bases between. Germline CDR1 is DFQATT and CDR2 is SNEGSKA (reference sequence). The CDR3 bases are TGCAGTGCTACTATAGAATGGGACAAAAAAGAGACCCAGTACTTC. It encodes CSATIEWDKKETQYF.

V usage is TRBV7-2 and J usage is TRBJ1-2, with D uncertain. The CDR3 sequence is 13 residues long. Deletions cut 4 bases from V and 4 bases from J, with 10 bases between. CDR1 SGHTA and CDR2 FQGNSA come from the germline V gene. The CDR3 loop is CASSWTSPYGYTF. CDR3 DNA sequence: TGTGCCAGCAGCTGGACGTCACCCTATGGCTACACCTTC.

The sample holds a few counts of this clonotype. The chain has TRBV20-1 and TRBJ1-2, with D possibly TRBD1 on 6 matching bases. CDR1 DFQATT and CDR2 SNEGSKA come from the germline V gene (reference sequence). This CDR3 comprises 12 residues. The CDR3 spells CVGGGRDYGYTF. As DNA, the CDR3 is TGCGTCGGGGGGGGCCGGGACTATGGCTACACCTTC.

This clonotype was recorded many times. This chain links TRBV2 with TRBJ2-1; D is undetermined. V shed 3 bases and J shed 4 bases, with 7 bases lying between them. CDR3 length: 13 residues. Germline V gene sequence: CDR1 SNHLY, CDR2 FYNNEI. The CDR3 DNA follows: TGTGCCAGCAGTGAGGGTCGTTACAATGAGCAGTTCTTC. This codes for CASSEGRYNEQFF.

The J gene is TRBJ1-4, the V gene TRBV7-6, with D unclear. Germline V gives CDR1 SGHVS, CDR2 FNYEAQ. The ends were cut back, 1 base at V and 3 bases at J, with 9 bases in the middle. The CDR3 is 15 amino acids. The CDR3 reads CASSLEAGPNEKLFF. The CDR3 nucleotides read TGTGCCAGCAGCTTAGAGGCTGGTCCTAATGAAAAACTGTTTTTT.

The CDR3: CASSPAGVSRAYEQYF. The CDR3 DNA sequence: TGTGCCAGCAGCCCAGCGGGAGTTTCTAGAGCCTACGAGCAGTACTTC. The chain carries TRBV28 and TRBJ2-7; TRBD2 matches 8 bases. The germline V gene encodes CDR1 MDHEN and CDR2 SYDVKM. Unmatched junction bases numbered 12, after V lost 6 bases and J lost 2 bases. The CDR3 contains 16 residues.

This clonotype was recorded a few times. This chain connects TRBV27 to TRBJ2-1, with a tentative D call TRBD2 (5 bases). Deletions cut 5 bases from V and 1 base from J, with 18 bases between. The CDR3 consists of 17 residues. Looked up from germline, CDR1 is MNHEY and CDR2 is SMNVEV (reference sequence). The CDR3 DNA reads TGTGCCAGCAGTCCGGAGGCCGGGGAGACGTCCTACAATGAGCAGTTCTTC. Its protein product is CASSPEAGETSYNEQFF.

The chain carries TRBV12-3 or TRBV12-4 and TRBJ2-1; 10 bases fit TRBD1. CDR3 length equals 13 residues. V shed 5 bases and J 15 bases; nucleotides not matched to a gene: 10. DNA for the CDR3: TGTGCCAGCAGTGCTACCGGGACAGGGGTCACGTTCTTC. It translates to CASSATGTGVTFF.

This clonotype has ten or more counts. The rearrangement uses TRBV24-1 and TRBJ2-7; tentatively, D is TRBD1 (5 bases). Trimming left V 7 bases short and J 3 bases short, with 6 bases between. Germline assignment: CDR1 KGHDR and CDR2 SFDVKD. The CDR3 extends over 11 amino acids. CDR3 sequence: CATRQDYEQYF. In nucleotides, the CDR3 is TGTGCCACCAGACAGGACTACGAGCAGTACTTC.

The chain couples TRBV10-3 to TRBJ1-1; D may be TRBD1 (6 bases). Germline V gene data show CDR1 as ENHRY and CDR2 as SYGVKD. V lost 6 bases, J lost 1 base, and 21 bases lay in between. The CDR3 has 17 amino acids. The CDR3 loop is CAIRGAGFGLGNTEAFF. CDR3 DNA: TGTGCCATCAGGGGGGCGGGGTTCGGTCTCGGGAACACTGAAGCTTTCTTT.

This chain connects TRBV5-1 to TRBJ2-3, with 8 nucleotides matching TRBD2. The CDR3 runs to 16 residues. V gave up 1 base and J gave up 1 base; unmatched junction bases: 5. Germline V CDR1 and CDR2: SGHRS, YFSETQ. CDR3 sequence: CASSLSQTSGTDTQYF. For the CDR3, the DNA is TGCGCCAGCAGCTTGTCTCAGACTAGCGGCACAGATACGCAGTATTTT.

The rearrangement joins TRBV2 to TRBJ2-7; D could derive from TRBD1 or TRBD2 (5 bases each). CDR1 is SNHLY and CDR2 is FYNNEI in the germline V gene. V lost 3 bases to trimming and J lost 2 bases, with 14 bases between them. The CDR3 loop spans 15 amino acids. The CDR3: CASSDSGGFTYEQYF. The CDR3 nucleotides read TGTGCCAGCAGTGATTCTGGGGGATTTACCTACGAGCAGTACTTC.

The chain uses TRBV27 and TRBJ2-1, with 11 nucleotides matching TRBD2. With 2 bases clipped from V and 2 bases from J, the junction kept 8 bases outside the gene matches. Germline V gene data show CDR1 as MNHEY and CDR2 as SMNVEV (reference sequence). The CDR3 runs 18 residues. The CDR3 DNA reads TGTGCCAGCAGTTTAGGATTAGCGGGAGGGGAACCCTACAATGAGCAGTTCTTC. It encodes CASSLGLAGGEPYNEQFF.

This clonotype was recorded many times. The V call is TRBV4-3, the J call TRBJ1-2; D ambiguous. CDR1 and CDR2 (germline): LGHNA, YSLEER. V lost 0 bases and J 5 bases, leaving 16 bases between the germline ends. CDR3 size: 16 residues. The CDR3 sequence: CASSQDIGSPAYGYTF. The CDR3 nucleotides read TGCGCCAGCAGCCAAGATATCGGGAGCCCCGCTTATGGCTACACCTTC.

This clonotype was seen a few times. J is TRBJ2-6 and V is TRBV7-2; tentatively, D is TRBD1 or TRBD2 (5 bases each). The CDR3 has 17 amino acids. The ends were cut back, 2 bases at V and 2 bases at J, with 13 bases in the middle. Germline CDR1 SGHTA, CDR2 FQGNSA. CDR3 amino acids: CASSLSVWGTGANVLTF. The DNA for the CDR3 is TGTGCCAGCAGCTTAAGCGTTTGGGGGACTGGGGCCAACGTCCTGACTTTC. Full variable domain (rest looked up from reference TRBV7-2 and TRBJ2-6): GAGVSQSPSNKVTEKGKDVELRCDPISGHTALYWYRQSLGQGLEFLIYFQGNSAPDKSGLPSDRFSAERTGGSVSTLTIQRTQQEDSAVYLCASSLSVWGTGANVLTFGAGSRLTVL.